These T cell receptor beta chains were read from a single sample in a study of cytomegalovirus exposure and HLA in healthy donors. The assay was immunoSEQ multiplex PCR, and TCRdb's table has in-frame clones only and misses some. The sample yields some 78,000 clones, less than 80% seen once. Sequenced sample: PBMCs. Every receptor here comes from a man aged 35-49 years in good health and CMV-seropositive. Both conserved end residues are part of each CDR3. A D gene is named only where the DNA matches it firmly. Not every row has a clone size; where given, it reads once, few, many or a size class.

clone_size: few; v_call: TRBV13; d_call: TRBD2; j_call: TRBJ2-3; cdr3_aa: CASSWGAGGPSDTQYF; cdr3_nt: TGTGCCAGCAGCTGGGGAGCGGGGGGGCCTTCAGATACGCAGTATTTT
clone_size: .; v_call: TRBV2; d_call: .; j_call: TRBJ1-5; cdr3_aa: CASRRDQPQHF; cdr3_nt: TGTGCCAGCAGACGAGATCAGCCCCAGCATTTT
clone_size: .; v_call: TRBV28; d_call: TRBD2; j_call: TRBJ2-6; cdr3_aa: CASLSSGGWGANVLTF; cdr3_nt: TGTGCCAGCCTATCTAGCGGGGGGTGGGGGGCCAACGTCCTGACTTTC
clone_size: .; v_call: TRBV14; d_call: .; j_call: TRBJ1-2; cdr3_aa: CASSRGTGSGYGYTF; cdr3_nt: TGTGCCAGCAGCAGGGGAACAGGGTCGGGCTATGGCTACACCTTC
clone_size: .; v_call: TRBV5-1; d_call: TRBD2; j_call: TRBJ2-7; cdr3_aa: CASSWTIAGGGYEQYF; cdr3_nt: TGCGCCAGCAGCTGGACTATAGCGGGGGGGGGCTACGAGCAGTACTTC
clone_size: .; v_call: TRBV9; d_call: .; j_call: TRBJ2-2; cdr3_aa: CASSALGGVETGELFF; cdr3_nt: TGTGCCAGCAGCGCCCTAGGGGGAGTTGAGACCGGGGAGCTGTTTTTT
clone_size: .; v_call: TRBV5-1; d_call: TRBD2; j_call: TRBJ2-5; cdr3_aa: CASSPNQAGGLRETQYF; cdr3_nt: TGCGCCAGCAGCCCTAATCAAGCGGGGGGCCTCCGGGAGACCCAGTACTTC
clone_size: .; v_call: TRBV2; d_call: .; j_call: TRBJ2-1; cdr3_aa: CASSYEEYNEQFF; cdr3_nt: TGTGCCAGCAGTTACGAGGAATACAATGAGCAGTTCTTC
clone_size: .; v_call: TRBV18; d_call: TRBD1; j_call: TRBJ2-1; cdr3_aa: CASSTSHRDRGNEQFF; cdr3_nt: TGTGCCAGCTCAACATCTCACCGGGACAGGGGGAATGAGCAGTTCTTC
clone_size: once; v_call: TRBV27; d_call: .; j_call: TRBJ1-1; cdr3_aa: CASSLSSGLHTEAFF; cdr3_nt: TGTGCCAGCAGTTTATCGAGCGGTTTACACACTGAAGCTTTCTTT
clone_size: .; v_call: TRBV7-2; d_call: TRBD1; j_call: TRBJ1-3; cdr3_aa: CASSSRGLGNTIYF; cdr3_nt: TGTGCCAGCAGCTCCAGGGGGCTGGGAAACACCATATATTTT
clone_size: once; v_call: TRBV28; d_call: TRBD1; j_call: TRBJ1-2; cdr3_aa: CASSLDPGGGYTF; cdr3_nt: TGTGCCAGCAGTTTAGACCCAGGGGGCGGCTACACCTTC
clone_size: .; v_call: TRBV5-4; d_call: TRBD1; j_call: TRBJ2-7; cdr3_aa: CASSLTGGRDEQYF; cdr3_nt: TGTGCCAGCAGCTTAACAGGGGGCCGCGACGAGCAGTACTTC
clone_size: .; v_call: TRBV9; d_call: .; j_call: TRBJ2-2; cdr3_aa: CASSVDIAGELFF; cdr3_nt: TGTGCCAGCAGCGTAGACATTGCCGGGGAGCTGTTTTTT
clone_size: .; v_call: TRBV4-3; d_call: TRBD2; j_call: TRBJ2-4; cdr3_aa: CASSQEGSGGKNIQYF; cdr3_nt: TGCGCCAGCAGCCAAGAGGGAAGCGGGGGTAAAAACATTCAGTACTTC
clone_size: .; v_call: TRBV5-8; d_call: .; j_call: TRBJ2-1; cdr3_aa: CASSLDRAGHNEQFF; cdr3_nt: TGTGCCAGCAGCTTGGACCGTGCCGGTCACAATGAGCAGTTCTTC
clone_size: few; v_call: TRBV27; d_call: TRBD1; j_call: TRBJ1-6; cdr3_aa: CATFGTGEYNSPLHF; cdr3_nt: TGTGCCACCTTCGGGACAGGGGAGTATAATTCACCCCTCCACTTT
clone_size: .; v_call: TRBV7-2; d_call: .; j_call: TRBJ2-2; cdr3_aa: CASSSPTMNTGELFF; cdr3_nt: TGTGCCAGCAGCTCGCCGACTATGAACACCGGGGAGCTGTTTTTT
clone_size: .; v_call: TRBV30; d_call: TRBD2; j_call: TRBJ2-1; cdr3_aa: CAWSGGTSRPGEQFF; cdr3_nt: TGTGCCTGGAGTGGAGGGACTAGCCGCCCCGGGGAGCAGTTCTTC
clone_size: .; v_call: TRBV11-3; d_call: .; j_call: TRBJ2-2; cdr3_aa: CASSTNSDGELFF; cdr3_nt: TGTGCCAGCAGCACGAATAGTGACGGGGAGCTGTTTTTT
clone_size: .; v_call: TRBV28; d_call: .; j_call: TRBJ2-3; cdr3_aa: CASVHGGGLADTQYF; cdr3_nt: TGTGCCAGCGTGCACGGGGGTGGTCTTGCAGATACGCAGTATTTT
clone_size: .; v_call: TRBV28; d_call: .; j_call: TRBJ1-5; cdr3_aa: CASSLDSLSQPQHF; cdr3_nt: TGTGCCAGCAGCCTCGACAGTTTAAGTCAGCCCCAGCATTTT
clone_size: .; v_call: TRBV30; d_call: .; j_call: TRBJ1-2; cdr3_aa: CAWSKASGLLYGYTF; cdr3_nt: TGTGCCTGGAGTAAAGCTAGTGGTCTTCTCTATGGCTACACCTTC
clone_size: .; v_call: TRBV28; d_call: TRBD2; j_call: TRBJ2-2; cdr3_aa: CASSPGASGSRELFF; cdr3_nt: TGTGCCAGCAGCCCCGGCGCCAGCGGGAGCCGGGAGCTGTTTTTT
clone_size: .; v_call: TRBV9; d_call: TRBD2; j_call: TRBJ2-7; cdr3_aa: CASSPRTSPYEQYF; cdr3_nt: TGTGCCAGCAGCCCACGGACTAGCCCCTACGAGCAGTACTTC
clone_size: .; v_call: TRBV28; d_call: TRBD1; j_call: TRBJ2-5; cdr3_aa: CASSLVTGVDQYF; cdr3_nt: TGTGCCAGCAGTCTCGTCACAGGGGTGGACCAGTACTTC
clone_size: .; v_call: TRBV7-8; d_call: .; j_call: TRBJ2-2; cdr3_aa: CASRQHQYGELFF; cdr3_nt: TGTGCCAGCAGACAACATCAGTACGGGGAGCTGTTTTTT
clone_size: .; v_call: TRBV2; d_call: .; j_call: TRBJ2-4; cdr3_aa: CASSVMAGLAKNIQYF; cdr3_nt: TGTGCCAGCAGTGTTATGGCAGGGCTAGCCAAAAACATTCAGTACTTC
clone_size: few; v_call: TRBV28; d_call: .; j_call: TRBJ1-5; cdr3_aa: CASTQGGQPQHF; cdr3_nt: TGTGCCAGTACCCAAGGGGGTCAGCCCCAGCATTTT
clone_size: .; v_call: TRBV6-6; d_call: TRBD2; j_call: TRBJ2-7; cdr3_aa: CASTSLATSGGEQYF; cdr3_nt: TGTGCCAGCACCTCCTTGGCGACTAGCGGGGGAGAGCAGTACTTC
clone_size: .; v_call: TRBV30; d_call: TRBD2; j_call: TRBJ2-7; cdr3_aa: CAWIPLGGSSYEQYF; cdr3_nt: TGTGCCTGGATACCACTGGGCGGGAGCTCCTACGAGCAGTACTTC
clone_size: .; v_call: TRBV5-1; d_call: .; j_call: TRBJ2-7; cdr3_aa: CASSPRGDGQWGEEQYF; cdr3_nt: TGCGCCAGCAGCCCGCGAGGAGACGGGCAGTGGGGAGAGGAGCAGTACTTC
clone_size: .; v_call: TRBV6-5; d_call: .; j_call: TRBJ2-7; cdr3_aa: CASSYGRSPGYEQYF; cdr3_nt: TGTGCCAGCAGTTACGGGAGGTCCCCCGGCTACGAGCAGTACTTC
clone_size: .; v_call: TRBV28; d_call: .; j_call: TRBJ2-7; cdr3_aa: CASRQLDNSYEQYF; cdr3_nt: TGTGCCAGCAGACAATTGGACAACTCCTACGAGCAGTACTTC
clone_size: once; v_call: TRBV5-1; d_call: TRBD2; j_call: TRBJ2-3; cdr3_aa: CASSLGGRGGRRDTQYF; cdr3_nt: TGCGCCAGCAGCTTGGGAGGGCGGGGGGGCCGAAGAGATACGCAGTATTTT
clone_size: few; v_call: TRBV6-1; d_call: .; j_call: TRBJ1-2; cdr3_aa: CASRTGQGVDGYTF; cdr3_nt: TGTGCCAGCAGAACCGGGCAGGGCGTCGATGGCTACACCTTC
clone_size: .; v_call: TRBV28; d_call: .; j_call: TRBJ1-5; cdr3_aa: CASNPVGEVDQPQHF; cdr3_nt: TGTGCCAGCAACCCGGTTGGGGAGGTTGATCAGCCCCAGCATTTT
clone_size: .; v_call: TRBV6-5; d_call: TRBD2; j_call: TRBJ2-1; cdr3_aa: CASSWTSGGNNEQFF; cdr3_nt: TGTGCCAGCAGTTGGACTAGCGGGGGTAACAATGAGCAGTTCTTC
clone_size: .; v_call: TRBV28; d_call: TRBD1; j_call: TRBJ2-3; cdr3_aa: CASSDPRQGINADTQYF; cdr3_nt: TGTGCCAGCAGTGACCCTAGACAGGGAATCAACGCAGATACGCAGTATTTT
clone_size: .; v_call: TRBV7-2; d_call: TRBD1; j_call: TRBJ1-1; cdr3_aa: CASNLFRDSMNTEAFF; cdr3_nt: TGTGCCAGCAACTTATTCCGGGACAGCATGAACACTGAAGCTTTCTTT
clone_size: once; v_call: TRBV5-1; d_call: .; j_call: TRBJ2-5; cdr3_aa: CASSAGSSQETQYF; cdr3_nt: TGCGCCAGCAGCGCGGGGTCTAGCCAAGAGACCCAGTACTTC
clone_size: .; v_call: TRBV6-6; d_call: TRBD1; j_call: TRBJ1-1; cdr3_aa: CASSSKSGGTEAFF; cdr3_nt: TGTGCCAGCAGTTCTAAGTCAGGGGGCACTGAAGCTTTCTTT
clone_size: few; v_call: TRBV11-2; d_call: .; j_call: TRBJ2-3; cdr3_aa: CASSPARADTQYF; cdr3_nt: TGTGCCAGCAGCCCTGCGAGGGCAGATACGCAGTATTTT
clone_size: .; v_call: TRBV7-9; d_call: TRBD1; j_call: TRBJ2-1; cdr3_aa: CASGDRGRKDEQFF; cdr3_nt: TGTGCCAGCGGGGACAGGGGGAGAAAGGATGAGCAGTTCTTC
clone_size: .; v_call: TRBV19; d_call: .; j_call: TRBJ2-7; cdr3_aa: CASGHWDSTYEQYF; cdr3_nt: TGTGCCAGTGGGCATTGGGACTCGACGTACGAGCAGTACTTC
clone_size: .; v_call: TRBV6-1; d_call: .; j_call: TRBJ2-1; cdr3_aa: CASSEGAGAGEQFF; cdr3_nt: TGTGCCAGCAGTGAGGGGGCGGGAGCGGGTGAGCAGTTCTTC
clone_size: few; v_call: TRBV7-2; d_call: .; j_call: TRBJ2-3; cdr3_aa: CASSSQGLGGPDTQYF; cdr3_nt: TGTGCCAGCAGCTCACAGGGACTGGGGGGGCCAGATACGCAGTATTTT
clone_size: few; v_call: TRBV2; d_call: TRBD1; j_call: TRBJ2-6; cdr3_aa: CASSGVQGATSGANVLTF; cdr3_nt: TGTGCCAGCAGTGGGGTACAGGGGGCGACGTCTGGGGCCAACGTCCTGACTTTC
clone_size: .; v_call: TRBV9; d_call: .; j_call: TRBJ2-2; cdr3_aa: CASSVAPTGNTGELFF; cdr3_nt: TGTGCCAGCAGCGTAGCACCGACGGGGAACACCGGGGAGCTGTTTTTT
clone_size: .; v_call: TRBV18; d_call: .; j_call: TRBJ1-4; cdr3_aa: CASSPDPDSLSNEKLFF; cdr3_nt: TGTGCCAGCTCACCAGATCCGGACAGCCTCTCTAATGAAAAACTGTTTTTT
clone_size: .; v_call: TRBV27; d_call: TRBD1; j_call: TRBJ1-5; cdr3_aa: CASSSGQAEQPQHF; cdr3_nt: TGTGCCAGCAGTTCGGGACAGGCCGAGCAGCCCCAGCATTTT
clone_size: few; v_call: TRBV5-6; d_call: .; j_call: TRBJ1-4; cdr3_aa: CASSLGAGPNEKLFF; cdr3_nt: TGTGCCAGCAGCTTGGGGGCAGGGCCTAATGAAAAACTGTTTTTT
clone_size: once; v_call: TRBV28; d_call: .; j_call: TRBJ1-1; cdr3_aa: CASRPPSLTEAFF; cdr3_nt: TGTGCCAGCAGGCCCCCCAGTCTCACTGAAGCTTTCTTT
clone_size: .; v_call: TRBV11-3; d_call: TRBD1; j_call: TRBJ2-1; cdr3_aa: CASSARTGPYNEQFF; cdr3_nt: TGTGCCAGCAGCGCGAGGACAGGCCCCTACAATGAGCAGTTCTTC
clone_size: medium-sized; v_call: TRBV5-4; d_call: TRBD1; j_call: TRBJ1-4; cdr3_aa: CASSSPKGAGGEKLFF; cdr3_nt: TGTGCCAGCAGCTCACCCAAGGGGGCTGGGGGTGAAAAACTGTTTTTT
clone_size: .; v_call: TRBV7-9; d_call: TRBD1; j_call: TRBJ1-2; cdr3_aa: CASSFESGGRGYTF; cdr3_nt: TGTGCCAGCAGCTTTGAATCAGGGGGCAGGGGCTACACCTTC